The sequence of this TCR beta chain was determined in a study of shared clonotypes between healthy human individuals (dated by TCRdb to about 2020). Broadly, across the study: The cohort comprised a couple of women and a few men aged 18 to 49 years. Per donor, three plates each were used for CD4 naive and CD4 memory, two for CD8 naive, and one for CD8 memory. To estimate repertoire size and how much clonotype sharing occurs between individuals, the study deeply sequenced the blood TCR repertoires of about five healthy adults. To increase sequencing depth and limit assay-specific biases, different laboratories used diverse techniques to prepare libraries and sequence TCR repertoires. Each donor's leukapheresis produced roughly between roughly 0.85 and 10 billion PBMCs. The full study reports these points: Rarefaction of sorted-subset datasets indicated incomplete sequencing despite the large sequencing depth. Sampling was limited to blood, and TCR repertoires in tissue likely differ from TCR repertoires in blood. Sharing across a few donors was observed for about 4.8% of naive CD4, less than 4% of naive CD8, roughly 2.4% of memory CD4, and about 0.4% of memory CD8 clonotypes. The small number of donors limited the genetic and exposure-history diversity represented. Naive subsets generally had larger estimated clonotype richness than memory subsets. Pairwise subsampling led to the expectation that sequencing depth would affect the degree of clonotype sharing among donors. Higher generation probabilities were observed for clonotypes shared by all four sorted-subset donors than for non-shared clonotypes.

TCR CDR3 regions were amplified from genomic DNA by multiplex PCR using the deep immunoSEQ assay. Extracted genomic DNA from each cell subset was spread evenly across all wells of several immunoSEQ 96-well plates, with each plate serving as a replicate. For sorted subsets, each replicate PCR was loaded with roughly 200 ng genomic DNA, equivalent to 25,000 to 35,000 T cell genomes. The purified libraries were quantified using a Qubit 3.0 fluorometer, sized with a Bioanalyzer 2100, and then quantified again using the KAPA Library Quantification kit. Every immunoSEQ 96-well plate was sequenced on a dedicated single-read 150-cycle Illumina NextSeq 550 flow cell. Processing in the source paper ran as follows. Because the immunoSEQ output included only junctional sequences and no quality scores, the filtering could not be the same as the filtering used for full-length reads. To assign V/J genes and CDR3, sequences were annotated using PyIR, a Python wrapper for IgBLAST v1.9, with IMGT germline references. Reads with weak V/J assignments (E-value above 1e-6), missing CDR3, stop codons, out-of-frame junctions, or ambiguous translated residues were removed. V3J clonotypes were defined as sequences sharing an identical inferred V gene, J gene, and CDR3 amino acid sequence. The percentage overlap between two repertoires was calculated by dividing the number of shared unique clonotypes by the size of the smaller repertoire. Richness of each repertoire was evaluated using RTK rarefaction, the Chao1 estimator, and Recon v2.1 estimates of unobserved clonotypes. Generation probabilities were computed with OLGA for all TCRbeta clonotypes obtained by the gDNA method from several donors. The source is immuneACCESS, and TCRdb retained only in-frame sequences with V and J called. Part of the clones is not carried over; for the studies checked, unresolved V genes explain less than half of this, and the remainder is unexplained. V and J calls and clone size are given by that table; D and trimming were obtained from the DNA. The sample yields about 670,000 clones; more than 70% were counted once. The ten largest clones take up approximately 2% of the sample.

The CDR3 has 14 amino acids, counting the end cysteine and phenylalanine. The only DNA kept is the CDR3, 42 bases in frame from the first base. Between the V and J ends, shortened by 0 bases and 5 bases respectively, the junction contains 8 bases. CDR1 and CDR2 are read off the germline V gene (reference sequence) as LNHDA and SQIVND. The donors were healthy, HIV-negative adults with no recently reported acute infections or vaccinations. Every donor was a Caucasian adult living in Nashville, Tennessee, USA. CD4+ T cells were enriched by magnetic negative selection, after which naive cells were positively selected on CD45RA and the negative fraction was taken as the memory subset. Blood was collected by leukapheresis, and PBMCs were isolated by Ficoll-Histopaque density gradient centrifugation and then cryopreserved in liquid nitrogen vapor phase. Purity and quantity of every magnetically sorted T cell population were checked by analytical flow cytometry. From each sorted fraction, genomic DNA was isolated and quantified by UV absorbance on a Nanodrop 2000c.

Comment on this clone: No antigen is known for it. No base quality values were provided; no much bigger clone lies one nucleotide off.

In this chain, TRBV19 is recombined with TRBJ2-1; the D segment may tentatively be TRBD1 or TRBD2, each giving 5 matched bases. The TCR sequence derives from a woman in her 30s in good health. The sequenced sample consisted of memory CD4+ T cells sorted from blood. The intended sense of this specimen's cell subset or site label: CD45RA-negative fraction. CDR3 protein: CASSIEGVDNEQFF. The DNA sequence follows: TGTGCCAGTAGTATAGAGGGGGTGGACAATGAGCAGTTCTTC.